This TCR beta chain was observed in a study of shared clonotypes between healthy human individuals. Turning to the study itself: Each donor contributed plates that comprised three CD4 naive, three CD4 memory, two CD8 naive and one CD8 memory.

The CDR3 contains 14 residues. Germline V CDR1 and CDR2: SGHRS, YFSETQ. J was trimmed by 2 bases and V by 4 bases; bases with no gene match: 2. This clone was observed a few times. Some 29,000 T cell genomes (roughly 0.2 ug DNA) went into each sorted-subset replicate. The data were produced by immunoSEQ multiplex PCR, yet TCRdb's version contains in-frame clones alone and is incomplete. Of about 1 million clones listed, more than 75% are singletons. The clonotype comes from a man between 18 and 35 years old in good health. Some clones in this sample may be carry-over from other donors' samples. J is TRBJ2-7 and V is TRBV5-1; 11 bases match TRBD2. The source material was memory CD4+ T cells from PBMCs. As for subset: CD45RA-negative fraction. The CDR3 sequence: CASSEGLAAYEQYF. CDR3 DNA sequence: TGCGCCAGCAGCGAGGGACTAGCGGCCTACGAGCAGTACTTC.